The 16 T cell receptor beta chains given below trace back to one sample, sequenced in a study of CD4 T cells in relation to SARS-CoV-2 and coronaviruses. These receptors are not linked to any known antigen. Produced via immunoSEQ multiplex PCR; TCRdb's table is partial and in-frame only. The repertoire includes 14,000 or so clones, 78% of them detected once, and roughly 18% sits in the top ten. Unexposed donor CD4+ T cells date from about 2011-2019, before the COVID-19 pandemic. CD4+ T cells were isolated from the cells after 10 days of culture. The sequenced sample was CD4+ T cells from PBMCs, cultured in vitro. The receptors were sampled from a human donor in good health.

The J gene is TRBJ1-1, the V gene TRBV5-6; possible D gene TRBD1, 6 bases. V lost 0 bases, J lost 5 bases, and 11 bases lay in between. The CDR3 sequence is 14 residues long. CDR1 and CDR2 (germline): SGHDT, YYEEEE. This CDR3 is CASSLGQQGTEAFF. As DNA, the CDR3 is TGTGCCAGCAGCTTGGGACAACAGGGAACTGAAGCTTTCTTT.

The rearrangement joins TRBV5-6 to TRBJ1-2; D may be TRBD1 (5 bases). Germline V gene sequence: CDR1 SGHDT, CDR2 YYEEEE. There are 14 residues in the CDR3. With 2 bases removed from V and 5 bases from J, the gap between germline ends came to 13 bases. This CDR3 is CASSFGGGGYGYTF. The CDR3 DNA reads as TGTGCCAGCAGCTTCGGCGGCGGGGGTTATGGCTACACCTTC.

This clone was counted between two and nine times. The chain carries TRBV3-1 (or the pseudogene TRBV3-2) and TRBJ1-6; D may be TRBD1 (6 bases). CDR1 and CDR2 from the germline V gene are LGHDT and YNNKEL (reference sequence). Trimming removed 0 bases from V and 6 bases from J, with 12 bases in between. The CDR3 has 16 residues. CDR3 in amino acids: CASSQEGGRFNSPLHF. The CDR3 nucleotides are TGTGCCAGCAGCCAAGAAGGGGGACGATTTAATTCACCCCTCCACTTT.

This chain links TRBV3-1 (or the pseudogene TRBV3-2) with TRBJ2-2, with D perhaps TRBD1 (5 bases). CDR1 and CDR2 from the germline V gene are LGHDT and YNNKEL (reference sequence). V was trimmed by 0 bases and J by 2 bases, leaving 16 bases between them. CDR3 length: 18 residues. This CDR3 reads CASSQDLRGFLNTGELFF. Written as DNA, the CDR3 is TGTGCCAGCAGCCAAGATCTAAGGGGATTCCTCAACACCGGGGAGCTGTTTTTT.

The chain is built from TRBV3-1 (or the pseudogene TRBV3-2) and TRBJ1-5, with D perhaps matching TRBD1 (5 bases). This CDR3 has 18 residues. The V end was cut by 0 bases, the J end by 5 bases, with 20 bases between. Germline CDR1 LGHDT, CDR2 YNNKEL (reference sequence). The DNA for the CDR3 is TGTGCCAGCAGCCAAGATTCTTGGACTGGACAAGGATATCAGCCCCAGCATTTT. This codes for CASSQDSWTGQGYQPQHF.

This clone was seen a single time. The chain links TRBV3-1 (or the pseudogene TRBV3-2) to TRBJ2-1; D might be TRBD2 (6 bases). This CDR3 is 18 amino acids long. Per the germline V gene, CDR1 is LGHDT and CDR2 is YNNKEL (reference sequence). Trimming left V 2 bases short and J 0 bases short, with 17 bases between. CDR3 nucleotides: TGTGCCAGCAGCCAAACAAAGCTGGGACTGAACTCCTACAATGAGCAGTTCTTC. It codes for CASSQTKLGLNSYNEQFF.

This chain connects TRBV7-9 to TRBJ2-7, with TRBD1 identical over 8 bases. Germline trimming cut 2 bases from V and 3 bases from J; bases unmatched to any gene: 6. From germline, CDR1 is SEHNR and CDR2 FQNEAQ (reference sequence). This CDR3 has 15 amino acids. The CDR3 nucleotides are TGTGCCAGCAGCTTAATAGGACAGGGAGGCTACGAGCAGTACTTC. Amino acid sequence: CASSLIGQGGYEQYF. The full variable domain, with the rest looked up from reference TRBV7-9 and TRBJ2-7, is DTGVSQNPRHKITKRGQNVTFRCDPISEHNRLYWYRQTLGQGPEFLTYFQNEAQLEKSRLLSDRFSAERPKGSFSTLEIQRTEQGDSAMYLCASSLIGQGGYEQYFGPGTRLTVT.

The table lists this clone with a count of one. The CDR3 DNA reads TGTGCCAGCAGTGAACAGCAGTGGGGACAGGGGGAGCTGTTTTTT. Translated: CASSEQQWGQGELFF. This chain uses TRBV6-1 with TRBJ2-2; 7 bases are a match to TRBD1. Trimming cost V 2 bases and J 8 bases; bases outside gene matches: 8. There are 15 residues in the CDR3. Germline V CDR1 and CDR2: MNHNS, SASEGT.

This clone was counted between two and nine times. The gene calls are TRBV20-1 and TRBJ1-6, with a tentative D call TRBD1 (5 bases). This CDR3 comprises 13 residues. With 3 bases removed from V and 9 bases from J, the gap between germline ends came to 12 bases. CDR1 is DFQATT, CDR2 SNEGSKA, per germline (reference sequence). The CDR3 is CSASQGTTSPLHF. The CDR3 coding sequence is TGCAGTGCTAGTCAGGGTACCACTTCACCCCTCCACTTT.

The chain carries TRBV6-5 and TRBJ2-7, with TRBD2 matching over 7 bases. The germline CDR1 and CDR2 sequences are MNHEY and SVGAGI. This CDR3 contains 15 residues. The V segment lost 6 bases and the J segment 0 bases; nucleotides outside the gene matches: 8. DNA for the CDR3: TGTGCCAGCAGAACTAGCGACATGAGCTCCTACGAGCAGTACTTC. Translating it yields CASRTSDMSSYEQYF.

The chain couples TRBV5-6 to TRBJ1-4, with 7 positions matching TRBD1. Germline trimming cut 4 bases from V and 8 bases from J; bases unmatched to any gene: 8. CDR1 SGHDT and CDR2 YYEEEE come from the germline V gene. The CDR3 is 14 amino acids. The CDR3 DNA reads TGTGCCAGCAGCCCTTGGACAGGCGGCGAAAAACTGTTTTTT. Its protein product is CASSPWTGGEKLFF.

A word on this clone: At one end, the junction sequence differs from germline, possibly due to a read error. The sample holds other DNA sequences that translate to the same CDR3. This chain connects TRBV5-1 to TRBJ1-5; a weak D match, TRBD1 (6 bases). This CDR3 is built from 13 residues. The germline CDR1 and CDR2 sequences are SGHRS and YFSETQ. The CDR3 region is CASSEGEGQPQHF. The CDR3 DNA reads TGCGCCAGCAGTGAGGGGGAAGGTCAGCCCCAACATTTT.

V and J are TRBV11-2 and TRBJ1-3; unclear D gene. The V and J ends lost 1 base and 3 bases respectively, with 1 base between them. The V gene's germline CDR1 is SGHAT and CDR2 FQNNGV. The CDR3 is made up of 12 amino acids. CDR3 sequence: CASSLVGNTIYF. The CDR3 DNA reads TGTGCCAGCAGCTTAGTTGGAAACACCATATATTTT.

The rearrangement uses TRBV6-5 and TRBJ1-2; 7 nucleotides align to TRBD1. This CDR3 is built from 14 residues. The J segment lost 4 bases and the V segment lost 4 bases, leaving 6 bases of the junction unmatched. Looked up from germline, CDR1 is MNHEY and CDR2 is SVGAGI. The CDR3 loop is CASSSQGVVYGYTF. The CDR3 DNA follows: TGTGCCAGCAGTTCCCAGGGGGTCGTCTATGGCTACACCTTC.

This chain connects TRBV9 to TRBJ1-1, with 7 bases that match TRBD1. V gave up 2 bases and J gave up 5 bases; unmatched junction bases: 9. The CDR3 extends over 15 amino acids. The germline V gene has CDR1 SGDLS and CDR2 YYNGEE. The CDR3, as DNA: TGTGCCAGCAGCGTTGAGGGGGCGTTAACGACTGAAGCTTTCTTT. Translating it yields CASSVEGALTTEAFF.

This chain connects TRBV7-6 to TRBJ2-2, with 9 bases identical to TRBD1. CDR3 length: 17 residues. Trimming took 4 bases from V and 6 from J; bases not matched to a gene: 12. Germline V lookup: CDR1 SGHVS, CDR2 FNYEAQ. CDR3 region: CASSSVGDRGYSGELFF. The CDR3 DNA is TGTGCCAGCAGCTCAGTGGGCGACAGGGGGTATTCCGGGGAGCTGTTTTTT.